Below are 30 T cell receptor beta chains sequenced from a single sample in a study of T-cell reconstitution after alpha-beta-depleted transplantation in children. It was with unique molecular identifiers that the TCRbeta library was prepared. TCRdb ran MiXCR on the PCR reads and lists one entry per CDR3 protein. The table records approximately 430,000 distinct CDR3 sequences, 16% of them present only once. Specimen: PBMCs, mostly from graft donor cells, collected 360 days after TCRalphabeta/CD19-depleted stem cell transplant. The origin of the receptors is a boy under three years old who had a stem cell transplant for Wiskott-Aldrich syndrome, so the T cells may come from the graft donor.

This chain links TRBV29-1 with TRBJ2-5; 8 bases are a match to TRBD2. V was pared by 0 bases and J by 5 bases, with 11 bases of the junction left unmatched. Germline CDR1 reads SQVTM; CDR2 reads ANQGSEA. There are 16 residues in the CDR3. The CDR3 DNA reads as TGCAGCGTTGAAGATAGCAAGCGGGGGCCAGGGGAGACCCAGTACTTC. The encoded protein is CSVEDSKRGPGETQYF.

The chain couples TRBV5-1 to TRBJ1-6; D possibly corresponds to TRBD1 (5 bases). V was trimmed by 3 bases and J by 9 bases, leaving 10 bases between them. This CDR3 has 13 residues. CDR1 and CDR2 from the germline V gene are SGHRS and YFSETQ. The CDR3 nucleotides are TGCGCCAGCAGCTCTACAGGTGGTTCACCCCTCCACTTT. Protein product: CASSSTGGSPLHF.

This clonotype has just a few counts. V and J are TRBV5-1 and TRBJ2-3; possible D gene TRBD1, 6 bases. The CDR3 totals 16 residues. The germline V gene has CDR1 SGHRS and CDR2 YFSETQ. V lost 4 bases and J lost 2, with 17 bases in between. The CDR3 nucleotides read TGCGCCAGCAGCCTCAGTTTGGGGGCGCCCACAGATACGCAGTATTTT. Its protein is CASSLSLGAPTDTQYF.

V usage is TRBV7-9 and J usage is TRBJ2-1; TRBD1 matches 8 bases. Germline V gives CDR1 SEHNR, CDR2 FQNEAQ (reference sequence). J was trimmed by 8 bases and V by 5 bases; bases with no gene match: 5. This CDR3 region has 13 residues. CDR3 loop: CASSLDRGHEQFF. In DNA, the CDR3 is TGTGCCAGCAGCCTAGACAGGGGTCATGAGCAGTTCTTC.

The CDR3: CASSYGTYETQYF. CDR3 sequence (DNA): TGTGCCAGCAGTTACGGGACCTACGAGACCCAGTACTTC. This chain uses TRBV6-6 with TRBJ2-5; D assignment may be TRBD1 or TRBD2 (5 bases each). This CDR3 is built from 13 residues. From germline, CDR1 is MNHNY and CDR2 SVGAGI (reference sequence). V lost 2 bases and J lost 5, with 9 bases in between.

This clonotype was detected only a few times. V is TRBV20-1 and J is TRBJ2-3; D ambiguous. Germline CDR1 DFQATT, CDR2 SNEGSKA (reference sequence). CDR3 length: 14 amino acids. V was trimmed by 0 bases and J by 2 bases, leaving 9 bases between them. CDR3 DNA sequence: TGCAGTGCTAGAGAAAACAGCGACACAGATACGCAGTATTTT. This encodes CSARENSDTDTQYF.

The rearrangement links TRBV12-3 or TRBV12-4 to TRBJ2-7; 11 positions match TRBD2. The trim removed 6 bases at V and 3 bases at J, leaving 22 bases unmatched. The CDR3 spans 20 residues. The CDR3 bases are TGTGCCAGCAGCCGACAAACTAGCGGGAGTGCTTCGGGAAGGGTCTACGAGCAGTACTTC. This encodes CASSRQTSGSASGRVYEQYF.

The chain links TRBV7-2 to TRBJ2-3; D is unresolved. Germline CDR1 reads SGHTA; CDR2 reads FQGNSA. V was clipped by 1 base and J by 2 bases, with 10 bases between them. CDR3 length: 15 residues. CDR3 sequence: CASSLGIRDTDTQYF. CDR3 sequence (DNA): TGTGCCAGCAGCTTAGGCATAAGGGACACAGATACGCAGTATTTT.

This sequence joins TRBV5-1 and TRBJ1-3; D is unresolved. Trimming removed 6 bases at V and 0 bases at J, with 13 bases between. This CDR3 contains 15 residues. CDR1 and CDR2 (germline): SGHRS, YFSETQ. CDR3 nucleotide sequence: TGCGCCAGCACTAGGGATTCGAGCTCTGGAAACACCATATATTTT. It codes for CASTRDSSSGNTIYF.

This chain uses TRBV12-3 or TRBV12-4 with TRBJ2-7, with no clear D. This CDR3 has 12 amino acids. The V end lost 3 bases, the J end lost 4 bases, and 7 bases lay between the germline ends. This chain's CDR3 is CASSFYVYEQYF. CDR3 DNA: TGTGCCAGCAGTTTTTACGTTTACGAGCAGTACTTC.

The chain uses TRBV18 and TRBJ2-1; the D is unclear. The V gene's germline CDR1 is KGHSH and CDR2 LQKENI. V dropped 2 bases and J dropped 6 bases, with 14 bases sitting between them. The CDR3 extends over 15 amino acids. The CDR3 DNA is TGTGCCAGCTCACCAGACCCTCACATACTCAATGAGCAGTTCTTC. It yields the protein CASSPDPHILNEQFF.

In this sample, this clonotype turned up a few times. The CDR3 loop is CATSDGTLLTDTQYF. The CDR3, as DNA: TGTGCCACCAGTGATGGGACACTACTCACAGATACGCAGTATTTT. This sequence joins TRBV24-1 and TRBJ2-3, with TRBD1 as a possible D gene (6 bases). The CDR3 has 15 amino acids. CDR1 is KGHDR, CDR2 SFDVKD, per germline. V dropped 3 bases and J dropped 2 bases, with 11 bases sitting between them.

This clonotype was seen only a few times. The chain is built from TRBV2 and TRBJ2-3; 8 bases map to TRBD2. CDR3 size: 13 residues. Germline-derived CDR1 and CDR2 are SNHLY and FYNNEI. The V segment lost 9 bases and the J segment 0 bases; nucleotides outside the gene matches: 2. This CDR3 is CARAGVSTDTQYF. In nucleotides, the CDR3 is TGTGCCAGAGCGGGAGTAAGCACAGATACGCAGTATTTT.

A few counts support this clonotype. The gene calls are TRBV7-2 and TRBJ2-3, with 12 bases lining up with TRBD2. The germline CDR1 and CDR2 sequences are SGHTA and FQGNSA. With 2 bases clipped from V and 3 bases from J, the junction kept 9 bases outside the gene matches. CDR3 length: 18 residues. CDR3 residues: CASSLRAASGGETDTQYF. The DNA of the CDR3 is TGTGCCAGCAGCTTACGCGCGGCTAGCGGGGGGGAAACAGATACGCAGTATTTT.

The chain uses TRBV6-6 and TRBJ2-7; D gene uncertain. Trimming stripped 2 bases from V and 11 bases from J, with 13 bases between. CDR1 MNHNY and CDR2 SVGAGI come from the germline V gene (reference sequence). This CDR3 has 12 residues. CDR3 in amino acids: CASSYLSGYEYF. In DNA form, the CDR3 reads TGTGCCAGCAGTTACCTATCCGGGTACGAGTACTTC.

This clonotype was detected only a few times. The gene calls are TRBV6-2 or TRBV6-3 and TRBJ1-1; 7 nucleotides line up with TRBD1. J was trimmed by 5 bases and V by 2 bases; bases with no gene match: 5. CDR1 is MNHEY, CDR2 SVGEGT, per germline. The CDR3 runs 14 residues. The CDR3: CASSYEGALTEAFF. The CDR3 DNA sequence: TGTGCCAGCAGTTACGAGGGGGCACTGACTGAAGCTTTCTTT.

J is TRBJ2-5 and V is TRBV30; possibly TRBD1 for D (6 bases). The CDR3 extends over 16 amino acids. Germline loops: CDR1 GTSNPN, CDR2 SVGIG (reference sequence). Trimming pared 5 bases from V and 2 bases from J, leaving 21 bases between. This CDR3 is CAWGPLGQKPQETQYF. CDR3 sequence (DNA): TGTGCCTGGGGGCCTCTTGGACAGAAACCTCAAGAGACCCAGTACTTC.

The chain recombines TRBV27 with TRBJ2-2, with D maybe TRBD2 (6 bases). The CDR3 extends over 16 amino acids. Trimming cost V 3 bases and J 4 bases, with 15 bases left between them. Germline V CDR1 and CDR2: MNHEY, SMNVEV (reference sequence). The CDR3, as DNA: TGTGCCAGCAGTTTGATGGGGGGACGTAGCACCGGGGAGCTGTTTTTT. Its protein product is CASSLMGGRSTGELFF.

The V and J genes are TRBV24-1 and TRBJ2-3, with 11 bases fitting TRBD2. The germline V gene encodes CDR1 KGHDR and CDR2 SFDVKD. The trim removed 8 bases at V and 1 base at J, leaving 4 bases unmatched. The CDR3 runs to 15 residues. CDR3 nucleotide sequence: TGTGCCACCAATAGCGGGAGGGGCCGCACAGATACGCAGTATTTT. Translation: CATNSGRGRTDTQYF.

The chain carries TRBV28 and TRBJ2-1; 8 bases line up with TRBD2. Germline CDR1 and CDR2: MDHEN and SYDVKM. The CDR3 has 14 residues. Losses at the gene ends were 7 bases for V and 2 bases for J; bases not matched to a gene: 4. The CDR3 region has the DNA TGTGCCAGCACTCTAGCGGGTGCCTACAATGAGCAGTTCTTC. It translates to CASTLAGAYNEQFF.

The rearrangement joins TRBV5-1 to TRBJ1-4; D not certain. V was pared by 4 bases and J by 1 base, with 14 bases between. Looked up from germline, CDR1 is SGHRS and CDR2 is YFSETQ. This CDR3 region has 16 residues. CDR3 nucleotide sequence: TGCGCCAGCAGCCCGAGCGGGGTCGGAACTAATGAAAAACTGTTTTTT. It yields the protein CASSPSGVGTNEKLFF. The full variable domain, with the rest looked up from reference TRBV5-1 and TRBJ1-4, is KAGVTQTPRYLIKTRGQQVTLSCSPISGHRSVSWYQQTPGQGLQFLFEYFSETQRNKGNFPGRFSGRQFSNSRSEMNVSTLELGDSALYLCASSPSGVGTNEKLFFGSGTQLSVL.

In regard to this clonotype: Germline and junction disagree at one end, which may indicate a read error. V and J are TRBV5-4 and TRBJ2-3; 9 nucleotides match TRBD2. CDR3 length: 13 residues. CDR1 is SGHNT, CDR2 YYREEE, per germline (reference sequence). The CDR3 spells CAISLLGGTSWYF. As DNA, the CDR3 is TGTGCCATCAGCTTGTTGGGGGGGACTAGCTGGTATTTT.

This clonotype was seen only a few times. The genes are TRBV20-1 and TRBJ2-2, with TRBD2 matching 7 bases. The CDR3 sequence is 13 residues long. CDR1 and CDR2 (germline): DFQATT, SNEGSKA (reference sequence). V lost 7 bases, J lost 1 base, and 3 bases stayed unmatched. The CDR3, as DNA: TGCAGTGTTGAGCGGGAGAACACCGGGGAGCTGTTTTTT. Translation gives CSVERENTGELFF.

The chain couples TRBV20-1 to TRBJ1-5, with 9 bases that match TRBD1. Losses at the gene ends were 4 bases for V and 4 bases for J; bases not matched to a gene: 8. Germline V gene data show CDR1 as DFQATT and CDR2 as SNEGSKA (reference sequence). The CDR3 totals 15 residues. Here the CDR3 reads CSATGTGRTNQPQHF. DNA of the CDR3: TGCAGTGCTACGGGGACAGGGAGAACAAATCAGCCCCAGCATTTT.

Only a few counts were recorded for this clonotype. The germline gene is not matched at one end of the junction; a read error may be the cause. This chain links TRBV5-1 with TRBJ2-3; TRBD2 matches 9 bases. Germline lookup yields CDR1 SGHRS and CDR2 YFSETQ. This CDR3 region has 17 residues. Here the CDR3 DNA reads TGCGCCAGCAGCTTGTGGCGGGGGGGCGGCCCCACAGATACTCAGTATTTT. Its translation is CASSLWRGGGPTDTQYF.

The chain recombines TRBV6-2 or TRBV6-3 with TRBJ2-1, with TRBD1 as a possible D gene (6 bases). The V end was cut by 2 bases, the J end by 5 bases, with 10 bases between. The CDR3 is 14 residues long. CDR1 is MNHEY, CDR2 SVGEGT, per germline. This chain's CDR3 is CASSYQGQNNEQFF. DNA of the CDR3: TGTGCCAGCAGTTACCAGGGACAAAACAATGAGCAGTTCTTC.

The chain uses TRBV5-1 and TRBJ1-1; D not certain. V lost 0 bases to trimming and J lost 0 bases, with 6 bases between them. Looked up from germline, CDR1 is SGHRS and CDR2 is YFSETQ. This CDR3 has 14 residues. Here the CDR3 reads CASSLGVLNTEAFF. The CDR3 DNA sequence: TGCGCCAGCAGCTTGGGGGTCTTGAACACTGAAGCTTTCTTT. The variable domain in full, completed from reference TRBV5-1 and TRBJ1-1, reads KAGVTQTPRYLIKTRGQQVTLSCSPISGHRSVSWYQQTPGQGLQFLFEYFSETQRNKGNFPGRFSGRQFSNSRSEMNVSTLELGDSALYLCASSLGVLNTEAFFGQGTRLTVV.

This sequence joins TRBV12-3 or TRBV12-4 and TRBJ2-1; 13 bases align to TRBD2. Unmatched junction bases numbered 10, after V lost 5 bases and J lost 0 bases. The CDR3 is 19 amino acids. The CDR3 loop is CASSDSGLAGVGSYNEQFF. In nucleotides, the CDR3 is TGTGCCAGCAGTGATTCTGGACTAGCGGGAGTTGGCTCCTACAATGAGCAGTTCTTC.

This clonotype was observed a few times. V and J are TRBV6-2 or TRBV6-3 and TRBJ1-1, with 7 bases identical to TRBD1. J gave up 6 bases and V 7 bases, and 14 bases lay outside the gene matches. Germline V gene sequence: CDR1 MNHEY, CDR2 SVGEGT. CDR3 size: 15 residues. The CDR3 region is CASNLSTGRIAEAFF. In nucleotides, the CDR3 is TGTGCCAGCAATCTATCGACAGGGAGAATAGCTGAAGCTTTCTTT.

The CDR3 DNA sequence: TGTGCCAGCAGTTCGGGACCTGGGGGCCAAGAGACCCAGTACTTC. The encoded protein is CASSSGPGGQETQYF. The J gene is TRBJ2-5, the V gene TRBV12-3 or TRBV12-4; the D call may be TRBD1 or TRBD2 (5 bases each). The V end lost 4 bases, the J end lost 1 base, and 13 bases lay between the germline ends. The CDR3 has 15 amino acids.